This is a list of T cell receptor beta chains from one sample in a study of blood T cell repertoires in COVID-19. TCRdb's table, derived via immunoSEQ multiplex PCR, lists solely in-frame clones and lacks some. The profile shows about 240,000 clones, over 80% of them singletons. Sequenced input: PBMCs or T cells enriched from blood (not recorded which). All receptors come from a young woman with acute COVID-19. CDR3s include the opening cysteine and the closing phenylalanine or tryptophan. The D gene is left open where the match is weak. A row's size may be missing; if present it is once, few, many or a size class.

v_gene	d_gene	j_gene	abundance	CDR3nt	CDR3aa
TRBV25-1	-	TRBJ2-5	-	TGTGCCAGCAGTGAAACCCAGGGGATACAAGAGACCCAGTACTTC	CASSETQGIQETQYF
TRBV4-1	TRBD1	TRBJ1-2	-	TGCGCCAGCAGCCAAGACGGGACAGGGGACTATGGCTACACCTTC	CASSQDGTGDYGYTF
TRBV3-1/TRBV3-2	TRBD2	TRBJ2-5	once	TGTGCCAGCAGCCTCCCGACTAGCGGGGGTGGAGAGACCCAGTACTTC	CASSLPTSGGGETQYF
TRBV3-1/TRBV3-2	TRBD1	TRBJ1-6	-	TGTGCCAGCAGTGTTGGGACAGGGGGTTCACCCCTCCACTTT	CASSVGTGGSPLHF
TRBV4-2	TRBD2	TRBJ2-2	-	TGTGCCAGCAGCCAAGATGGGCGGGAGCTGAACACCGGGGAGCTGTTTTTT	CASSQDGRELNTGELFF
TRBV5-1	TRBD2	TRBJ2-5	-	TGCGCCAGCAGCACCGGACTAGCGGGGGGTGTGTGGGAGACCCAGTACTTC	CASSTGLAGGVWETQYF
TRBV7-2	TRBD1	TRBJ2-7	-	TGTGCCAGCATGGCGAGACAGGGGGCCTACGAGCAGTACTTC	CASMARQGAYEQYF
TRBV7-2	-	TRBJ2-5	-	TGTGCCAGCAGCTTATCCCCTACTACGGACTGGACCCAGTACTTC	CASSLSPTTDWTQYF
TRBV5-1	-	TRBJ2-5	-	TGCGCCAGCAGCTTGATGTCAGATCAAGAGACCCAGTACTTC	CASSLMSDQETQYF
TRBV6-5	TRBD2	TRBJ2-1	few	TGTGCCAGCAGTTACAACGGGGGGTTAGATGAGCAGTTCTTC	CASSYNGGLDEQFF
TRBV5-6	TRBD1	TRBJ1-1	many	TGTGCCAGCGGGACAGTGAACACTGAAGCTTTCTTT	CASGTVNTEAFF
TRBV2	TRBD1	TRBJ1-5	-	TGTGCCAGCAGACCGGGACAGGGGAATCAGCCCCAGCATTTT	CASRPGQGNQPQHF
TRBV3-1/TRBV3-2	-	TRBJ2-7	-	TGTGCCAGCAGCCTGAGGGCAGACTACGAGCAGTACTTC	CASSLRADYEQYF
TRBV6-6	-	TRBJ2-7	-	TGTGCCAGCAGTAGGCCCCCGGAGCCATACGAGCAGTACTTC	CASSRPPEPYEQYF
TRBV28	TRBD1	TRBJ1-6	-	TGTGCCAGCAGTCTGGTTACAGGGGGGAATTCACCCCTCCACTTT	CASSLVTGGNSPLHF
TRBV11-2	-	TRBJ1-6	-	TGTGCCAGCAGCCACCCTCGGGGTTATAAAGTTATAAGTTCACCCCTCCACTTT	CASSHPRGYKVISSPLHF
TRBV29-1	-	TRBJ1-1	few	TGCAGCGTTTCAGTCCAGGGGTGGAACACTGAAGCTTTCTTT	CSVSVQGWNTEAFF
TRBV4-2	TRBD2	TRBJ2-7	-	TGTGCCAGCAGCCAAGAACTAGCGGGGGGCTCCTACGAGCAGTACTTC	CASSQELAGGSYEQYF
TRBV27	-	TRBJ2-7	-	TGTGCCAGCAGTTTAACGAGCCGGGACATTGCCTACGAGCAGTACTTC	CASSLTSRDIAYEQYF
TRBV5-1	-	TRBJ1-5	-	TGCGCCAGCAGCTTGGAGGGGCAGGGGCAGCCCCAGCATTTT	CASSLEGQGQPQHF
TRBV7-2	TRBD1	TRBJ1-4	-	TGTGCCAGCAGCTTAGAAGACTTGGGACAGGGGGCAAAACTGTTTTTT	CASSLEDLGQGAKLFF
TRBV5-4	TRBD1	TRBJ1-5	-	TGTGCCAGCAGCCGCCAGACAGGACAGGGGACGAATCAGCCCCAGCATTTT	CASSRQTGQGTNQPQHF
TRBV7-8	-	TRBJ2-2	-	TGTGCCAGCAGCTCCGGGACTGCGAACACCGGGGAGCTGTTTTTT	CASSSGTANTGELFF
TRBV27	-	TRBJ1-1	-	TGTGCCAGCAGTTTATTTGGGAAAGGGGACACTGAAGCTTTCTTT	CASSLFGKGDTEAFF
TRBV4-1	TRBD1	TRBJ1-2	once	TGCGCCAGCAGCCAAGCGGGGACAGGGTATGGCTACACCTTC	CASSQAGTGYGYTF
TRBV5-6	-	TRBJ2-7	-	TGTGCCAGCAGCTTGGGGGCAGGGGCGTCCTACGAGCAGTACTTC	CASSLGAGASYEQYF
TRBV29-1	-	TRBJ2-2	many	TGCAGCGTCCAGGGTTTCACCGGGGAGCTGTTTTTT	CSVQGFTGELFF
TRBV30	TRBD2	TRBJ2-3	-	TGTGCCCGCGGGCGGGGGGGCACAGATACGCAGTATTTT	CARGRGGTDTQYF
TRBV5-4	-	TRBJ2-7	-	TGTGCCAGCAGCTTGCTTCCTTCCTACGAGCAGTACTTC	CASSLLPSYEQYF
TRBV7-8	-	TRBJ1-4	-	TGTGCCAGCAGTCCCGGGGGGGGATCGGGATCTTTTGTAGCTCACCCCTTTTTT	CASSPGGGSGSFVAHPFF
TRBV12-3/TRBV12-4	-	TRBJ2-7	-	TGTGCCAGCAGCCCCGAGCCCCCCCTTCAGCAGTACTTC	CASSPEPPLQQYF
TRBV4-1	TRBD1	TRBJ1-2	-	TGCGCCAGCAGCCAAACAGGGGGCAATGGCTACACCTTC	CASSQTGGNGYTF
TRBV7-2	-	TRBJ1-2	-	TGTGCCAGCAGCTTAAGAGAGGGGAGGGGAAACTATGGCTACACCTTC	CASSLREGRGNYGYTF
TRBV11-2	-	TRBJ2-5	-	TGTGCCAGCAGCTACGGACAGTTACAAGAGACCCAGTACTTC	CASSYGQLQETQYF
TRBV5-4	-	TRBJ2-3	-	TGTGCCAGCAGCCCCCCAGGGGGGACAGATACGCAGTATTTT	CASSPPGGTDTQYF
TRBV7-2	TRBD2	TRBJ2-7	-	TGTGCCAGCAGCTTAGTCCGGGGGGAAGAGCAGTACTTC	CASSLVRGEEQYF
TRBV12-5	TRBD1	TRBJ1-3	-	TGTGCTAGTGGTTTTGGGACAGTTTTCTCTGGAAACACCATATATTTT	CASGFGTVFSGNTIYF